The clone carrying this T cell receptor (beta chain) has just a few counts. The target antigen is unknown. Method: immunoSEQ multiplex PCR; TCRdb's copy keeps in-frame clones and lacks some. The profile shows about 45,000 clones, approximately 77% of them singletons. The data are from a study of vaccination effects on CD4 cells after COVID-19. Overall study: ViraFEST expansion of antigen-specific CD4+ T cells with viral peptide pools preceded sequencing. Following the second dose by a median of 72 days, the post-vaccine samples were obtained.

Germline V gene data show CDR1 as MNHEY and CDR2 as SVGAGI. The CDR3 consists of 14 residues. Trimming removed 5 bases from V and 4 bases from J; junction bases left unmatched: 4. Following a roughly 9-day culture, CD4+ T cells were purified. Participants were vaccinated with two doses of either the BNT162b2 or mRNA-1273 vaccine. Half-medium changes using IL-2 medium occurred on days 3 and 7. The sequencing used CD4+ T cells from PBMCs cultured without peptide, collected after COVID-19 vaccination. This sequence originates from a human donor who received a COVID-19 vaccine. The V gene is TRBV6-5, the J gene TRBJ2-1; 8 bases align to TRBD1. The CDR3 sequence: CASSTGTGYNEQFF. The CDR3 coding sequence is TGTGCCAGCAGTACCGGGACAGGATACAATGAGCAGTTCTTC.